Detailed here is one TCR beta chain. The sample comes from a study of blood T cell repertoires in COVID-19. Study details: The United States, Italy and Spain were the sources of the acute and convalescent COVID-19 samples. From T cells, B-cell-depleted T cells, or PBMCs came the material, which was cDNA or gDNA.

Germline V CDR1 and CDR2: SGHRS, YFSETQ. This CDR3 is built from 16 residues. V was pared by 0 bases and J by 3 bases, with 3 bases of the junction left unmatched. In the authors' workflow: How many nucleated cells were present was estimated from reference gene primer amplification. Repertoires were generated with immunoSEQ multiplex PCR, while TCRdb's copy carries only in-frame clones and drops some. V, J and clone size are those of that table, while D and trimming were read from the DNA. Here the sample spans more than 140,000 clones, approximately 82% being singletons. The receptor's source is a woman in her fifties or sixties in a cohort sampled during active or convalescent COVID-19. Sample: peripheral blood. The chain carries TRBV5-1 and TRBJ2-1; 10 bases fit TRBD2. CDR3 sequence: CASSLVPSGGYNEQFF. As DNA, the CDR3 is TGCGCCAGCAGCTTGGTGCCTAGCGGGGGCTACAATGAGCAGTTCTTC.